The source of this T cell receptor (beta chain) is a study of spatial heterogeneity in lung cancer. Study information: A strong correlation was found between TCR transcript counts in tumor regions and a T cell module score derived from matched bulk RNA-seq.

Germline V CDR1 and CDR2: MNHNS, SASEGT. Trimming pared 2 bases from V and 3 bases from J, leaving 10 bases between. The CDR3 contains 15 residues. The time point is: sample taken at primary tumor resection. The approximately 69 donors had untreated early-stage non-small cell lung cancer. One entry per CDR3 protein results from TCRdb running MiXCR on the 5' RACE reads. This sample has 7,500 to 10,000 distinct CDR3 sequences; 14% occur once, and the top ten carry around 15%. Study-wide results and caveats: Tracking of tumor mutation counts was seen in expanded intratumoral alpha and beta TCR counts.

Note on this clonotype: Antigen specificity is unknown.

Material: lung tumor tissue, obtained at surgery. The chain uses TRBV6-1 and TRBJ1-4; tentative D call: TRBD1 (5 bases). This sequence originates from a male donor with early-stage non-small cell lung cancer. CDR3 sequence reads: CASSELGGSNEKLFF. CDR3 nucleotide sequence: TGTGCCAGCAGTGAACTCGGGGGATCTAATGAAAAACTGTTTTTT.